These T cell receptor beta chains were read from a single sample in a study of T cell repertoires in cytomegalovirus infection. TCRdb passed the reads through MiXCR, listing each CDR3 protein once. The profile shows approximately 390,000 distinct CDR3 sequences, roughly a third of them singletons. These receptors' targets are unknown. The sample here was cultured PBMCs, taken from culture after CMV antigen stimulation. The receptors here all came from a human donor in good health (CMV status not recorded). Some clones in this sample may be carry-over from other donors' samples. CDR3s include the opening cysteine and the closing phenylalanine or tryptophan. A D gene is named only where the DNA matches it firmly. For some rows the clone size is stated as once, few or many, or as a class when expanded; others skip it.

clone size | J gene | V gene | D gene | CDR3 protein | CDR3 DNA
NA | TRBJ1-6 | TRBV11-3 | NA | CASSLNANNYPPLHF | TGTGCCAGCAGCTTAAACGCTAACAATTATCCACCCCTCCACTTT
medium-sized | TRBJ2-5 | TRBV7-2 | TRBD2 | CASSPRTSGDQTHF | TGTGCCAGCAGCCCCCGGACTAGCGGGGACCAAACACACTTC
NA | TRBJ2-1 | TRBV20-1 | TRBD2 | CSATSGRARNEQFF | TGCAGTGCTACTAGCGGGAGGGCCCGGAATGAGCAGTTCTTC
NA | TRBJ2-3 | TRBV15 | TRBD2 | CATSRVTGTSGSTDTQYF | TGTGCCACCAGCAGAGTTACCGGGACTAGCGGTAGCACAGATACGCAGTATTTT
NA | TRBJ2-5 | TRBV24-1 | NA | CATSEIGGQETQYF | TGTGCCACCAGTGAGATAGGGGGACAAGAGACCCAGTACTTC
many | TRBJ1-1 | TRBV3-1 | NA | CASSQGRGIVNTEAFF | TGTGCCAGCAGCCAAGGGAGGGGTATCGTGAACACTGAAGCTTTCTTT
NA | TRBJ2-5 | TRBV7-9 | TRBD1 | CASSLYGTDQETQYF | TGTGCCAGCAGCCTATACGGGACAGACCAAGAGACCCAGTACTTC
few | TRBJ2-5 | TRBV7-2 | TRBD2 | CASSHRRTSGSQETQYF | TGTGCCAGCAGCCACCGCCGGACTAGCGGTTCCCAAGAGACCCAGTACTTC
NA | TRBJ2-3 | TRBV6-6 | TRBD2 | CASSYGGRARDTQYF | TGTGCCAGCAGTTACGGTGGGAGGGCACGAGATACGCAGTATTTT
once | TRBJ2-1 | TRBV20-1 | TRBD2 | CSARPSGVTYNEQFF | TGCAGTGCAAGACCTAGCGGGGTCACCTACAATGAGCAGTTCTTC
NA | TRBJ2-1 | TRBV28 | NA | CASRGRPPYNEQFF | TGTGCCAGCAGAGGCAGACCCCCCTACAATGAGCAGTTCTTC
NA | TRBJ1-1 | TRBV5-1 | NA | CASSGQGTYDEAFF | TGCGCCAGCAGCGGCCAGGGGACCTACGATGAAGCTTTCTTT
many | TRBJ1-2 | TRBV7-2 | TRBD1 | CASSIKAGTGLDNYGYTF | TGTGCCAGCAGCATCAAAGCCGGGACAGGGCTGGATAACTATGGCTACACCTTC
once | TRBJ2-3 | TRBV6-1 | TRBD2 | CANSERGATDTQYF | TGTGCCAACAGTGAGCGGGGGGCCACAGATACGCAGTATTTT
NA | TRBJ2-6 | TRBV11-1 | NA | CASSLAGLSGANVLTF | TGTGCCAGCAGCTTAGCCGGACTCTCTGGGGCCAACGTCCTGACTTTC